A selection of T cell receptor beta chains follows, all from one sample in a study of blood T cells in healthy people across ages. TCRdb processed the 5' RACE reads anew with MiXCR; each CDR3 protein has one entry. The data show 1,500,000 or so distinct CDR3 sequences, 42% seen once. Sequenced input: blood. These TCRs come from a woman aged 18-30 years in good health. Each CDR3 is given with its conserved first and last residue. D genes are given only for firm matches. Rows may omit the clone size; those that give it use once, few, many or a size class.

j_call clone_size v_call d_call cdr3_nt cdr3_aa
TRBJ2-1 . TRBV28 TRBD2 TGTGCCAGCAGCCGTAGCGGGAGGGGGAGCAATGAGCAGTTCTTC CASSRSGRGSNEQFF
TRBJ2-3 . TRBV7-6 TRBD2 TGTGCCAGCAGCTTACTTCCGCGGGAGCGGGGTACAGATACGCAGTATTTT CASSLLPRERGTDTQYF
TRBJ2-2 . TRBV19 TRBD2 TGTGCCAGTACCCCGGGAGGGAGCACCGGGGAGCTGTTTTTT CASTPGGSTGELFF
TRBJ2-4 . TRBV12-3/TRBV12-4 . TGTGCCAGCAGCCCCCGACTAGGGCAAAACATTCAGTACTTC CASSPRLGQNIQYF
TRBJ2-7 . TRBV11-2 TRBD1 TGTGCCAGCAGCTTCCGGGACAGGATACACGAGCAGTACTTC CASSFRDRIHEQYF
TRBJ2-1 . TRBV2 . TGTGCCAGCAGTGCCCCGGACGCATCCTACAATGAGCAGTTCTTC CASSAPDASYNEQFF
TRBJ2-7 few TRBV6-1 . TGTGCCAGCAGTGAGTCGGGGTTCTACGAGCAGTACTTC CASSESGFYEQYF
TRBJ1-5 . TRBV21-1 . TGTGCCAGCAGCAAAGGGGGGTGTAGGGGGGACAATCAGCCCCAGCATTTT CASSKGGCRGDNQPQHF
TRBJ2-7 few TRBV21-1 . TGTGCCAGCAGCAAAGAAAAGGGACAGGGGGCTTACGAGCAGTACTTC CASSKEKGQGAYEQYF
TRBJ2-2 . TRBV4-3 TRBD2 TGCGCCAGCAGCCAAGTAAAGAAGTTAGCGGGGGGGGTGAACACCGGGGAGCTGTTTTTT CASSQVKKLAGGVNTGELFF
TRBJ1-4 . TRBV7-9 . TGTGCCAGCAGCGGACAGTTTGAAAAACTGTTTTTT CASSGQFEKLFF
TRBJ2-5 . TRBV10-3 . TGTGCCATTAGTGAAGAGACCCAGTACTTC CAISEETQYF
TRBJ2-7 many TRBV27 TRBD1 TGTGCCAGCAGTTTATCCGGGACAGGGTACTACGAGCAGTACTTC CASSLSGTGYYEQYF
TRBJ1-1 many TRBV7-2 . TGTGCCAGCAGCTCCAGGACACTTCCGAACACTGAAGCTTTCTTT CASSSRTLPNTEAFF
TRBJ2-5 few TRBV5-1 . TGCGCCAGCAGACTCACTGTTCTTGAGACCCAGTACTTC CASRLTVLETQYF
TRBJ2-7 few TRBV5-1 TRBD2 TGCGCCAGTAGCCCCGGGACTAACTCCTACAATGAGCAGTACTTC CASSPGTNSYNEQYF
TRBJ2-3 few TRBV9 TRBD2 TGTGCCAGCAGCGTACGACTAGCGAGCACAGATACGCAGTATTTT CASSVRLASTDTQYF
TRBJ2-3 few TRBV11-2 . TGTGCCAGCAGCTTTCAGGGGTTAGGAAATACGCAGTATTTT CASSFQGLGNTQYF
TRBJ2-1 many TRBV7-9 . TGTGCCAGCAGCTTAGCCGAATACAATGAGCAGTTCTTC CASSLAEYNEQFF
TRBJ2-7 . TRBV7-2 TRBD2 TGTGCCAGCAGCGCCTCTAGCGGGAGGTCCTACGAGCAGTACTTC CASSASSGRSYEQYF
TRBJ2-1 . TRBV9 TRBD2 TGTGCCAACAGCGCCCACCCACTAGCGAGCTCCTACAATGAGCAGTTCTTC CANSAHPLASSYNEQFF
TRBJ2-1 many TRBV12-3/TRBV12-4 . TGTGCCAGCAGTCGAGGACAGAGCTCCTACAATGAGCAGTTCTTC CASSRGQSSYNEQFF
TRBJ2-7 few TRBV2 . TGTGCCAGCAGTGAAGCTAGCGGGACAGGGCATCGCGAGCAGTACTTC CASSEASGTGHREQYF
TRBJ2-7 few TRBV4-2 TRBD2 TGTGCCAGCAGCCCCGGACTAGCGGAGGACTACGAGCAGTACTTC CASSPGLAEDYEQYF
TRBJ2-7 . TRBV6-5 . TGTGCCAGCAGTTACCGAACAGGGCCCTACGAGCAGTACTTC CASSYRTGPYEQYF
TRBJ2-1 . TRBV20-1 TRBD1 TGCAGTGCCAACCCAGGACAGGGGAGCCCCTACGAGCAGTTCTTC CSANPGQGSPYEQFF
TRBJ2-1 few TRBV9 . TGTGCCAGCAGCGAGCCTGGCAATGAGCAGTTCTTC CASSEPGNEQFF
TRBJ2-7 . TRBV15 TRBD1 TGTGCCACCAGCAGACACGACAGGGGGTCCTACAATGAGCAGTACTTC CATSRHDRGSYNEQYF
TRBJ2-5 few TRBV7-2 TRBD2 TGTGCCAGCAGCTTACGGCCTAGCGGGGGCCTCCTTCAAGAGACCCAGTACTTC CASSLRPSGGLLQETQYF